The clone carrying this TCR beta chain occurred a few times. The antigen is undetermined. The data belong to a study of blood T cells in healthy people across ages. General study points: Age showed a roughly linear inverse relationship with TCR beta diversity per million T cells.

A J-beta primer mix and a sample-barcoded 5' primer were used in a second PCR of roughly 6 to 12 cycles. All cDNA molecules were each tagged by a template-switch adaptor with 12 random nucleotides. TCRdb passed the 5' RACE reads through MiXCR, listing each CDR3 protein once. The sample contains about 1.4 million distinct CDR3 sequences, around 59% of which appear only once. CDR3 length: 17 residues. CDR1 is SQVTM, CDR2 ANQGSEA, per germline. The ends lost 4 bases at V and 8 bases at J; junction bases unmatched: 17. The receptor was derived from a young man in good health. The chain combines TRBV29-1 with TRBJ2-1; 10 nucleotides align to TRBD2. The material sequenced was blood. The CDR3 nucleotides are TGCAGCGTTGCTCTCGTTGGGGATAGCGGGAGGCCCGATGAGCAGTTCTTC. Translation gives CSVALVGDSGRPDEQFF.